This passage covers 8 T cell receptor beta chains from one sample sequenced in a study of cytomegalovirus exposure and HLA in healthy donors. The PCR employed 60 Vbeta primers together with 13 Jbeta primers. Assay used: immunoSEQ multiplex PCR; TCRdb lists only in-frame clones, some missing. The sample lists roughly 200,000 clones, over 65% occurring once. Sequencing was done on a sample of PBMCs. Receptor source: a man younger than 35 in good health and CMV-seronegative.

J is TRBJ2-7 and V is TRBV11-2; possible D gene TRBD1, 5 bases. The CDR3 spans 12 residues. Trimming removed 5 bases from V and 2 bases from J, with 7 bases in between. Germline V CDR1 and CDR2: SGHAT, FQNNGV. The CDR3 region is CASSQGAYEQYF. The CDR3 coding sequence is TGTGCCAGCAGCCAGGGTGCCTACGAGCAGTACTTC.

The rearrangement joins TRBV7-9 to TRBJ1-1; D may be TRBD1 (6 bases). The ends were cut back, 2 bases at V and 3 bases at J, with 13 bases in the middle. The length of the CDR3 is 15 residues. Germline CDR1 reads SEHNR; CDR2 reads FQNEAQ (reference sequence). CDR3 nucleotide sequence: TGTGCCAGCAGCTTATTTGGGGGGGCGGACACTGAAGCTTTCTTT. It codes for CASSLFGGADTEAFF.

The CDR3 is CASTLGPLAASYNEQFF. CDR3 nucleotides: TGTGCCAGCACTCTAGGCCCACTAGCGGCTTCCTACAATGAGCAGTTCTTC. The V gene is TRBV2, the J gene TRBJ2-1, with TRBD2 matching 8 bases. CDR3 length equals 17 residues. The V gene end was trimmed by 7 bases and the J gene end by 1 base; junction bases not matched to a gene: 12. Germline CDR1 is SNHLY and CDR2 is FYNNEI.

In its sample, this clone was seen a few times. The chain employs TRBV15 and TRBJ1-6, with D uncertain. Germline V gene data show CDR1 as LNHNV and CDR2 as YYDKDF (reference sequence). The CDR3 runs to 16 residues. The ends were cut back, 0 bases at V and 7 bases at J, with 13 bases in the middle. CDR3 residues: CATSRDGASTNSPLHF. CDR3 in DNA: TGTGCCACCAGCAGAGATGGAGCCAGCACCAATTCACCCCTCCACTTT.

Concerning this clone: One end of the junction is discordant with germline, which a read error may explain. This chain connects TRBV5-8 to TRBJ1-2, with 11 bases lining up with TRBD1. The CDR3 has 13 amino acids. CDR1 and CDR2 (germline): SGHTS, YDEGEE. The CDR3 sequence is CASSLGQGDGYTF. DNA of the CDR3: TGTGCCAGCAGTTTGGGACAGGGGGATGGCTACACCTTC.

The chain employs TRBV7-9 and TRBJ1-2, with TRBD1 as a possible D gene (5 bases). Trimming shortened V by 5 bases and J by 8 bases, and 15 bases separated the two germline ends. Germline V gene sequence: CDR1 SEHNR, CDR2 FQNEAQ (reference sequence). The CDR3 is 13 residues long. CDR3 sequence: CASSPLGGRGYTF. CDR3 DNA sequence: TGTGCCAGCAGCCCCTTGGGGGGACGAGGCTACACCTTC.

The rearrangement joins TRBV4-1 to TRBJ2-4; 7 bases map to TRBD1. The CDR3 totals 18 residues. J lost 2 bases, V lost 3 bases, and 13 bases had no gene match. In germline, CDR1 is MGHRA, CDR2 YSYEKL. CDR3 nucleotides: TGCGCCAGCAGCCACCTCCCGGTGAGGGGGCGGACCAAAAACATTCAGTACTTC. This gives the protein CASSHLPVRGRTKNIQYF.

This clone was seen once. The V and J genes are TRBV7-9 and TRBJ1-6, with 10 bases that match TRBD1. The germline V gene encodes CDR1 SEHNR and CDR2 FQNEAQ (reference sequence). V shed 3 bases and J 10 bases; nucleotides not matched to a gene: 3. The CDR3 spans 14 residues. The CDR3 protein is CASSFGTGDSPLHF. The CDR3 nucleotides are TGTGCCAGCAGCTTCGGGACAGGGGACTCACCCCTCCACTTT.